The 11 T cell receptor beta chains listed next were all sequenced from one sample in a study of T cells in Graves' hyperthyroidism and ophthalmopathy. Amplification of TCR beta CDR3 regions used RNA as the template. The HTBI primer set drove a first-round RT-PCR of the TCR CDR3. TCRdb analysed the multiplex PCR reads with MiXCR anew, one entry per CDR3 protein. In the table there are around 300,000 distinct CDR3 sequences, around 15% of which are singletons. The sequenced sample was blood. These receptors originate from a woman aged 40 to 50 with Graves' hyperthyroidism.

This clonotype was observed many times. J is TRBJ1-6 and V is TRBV6-5; 7 nucleotides match TRBD1. CDR3 length: 16 residues. Germline-derived CDR1 and CDR2 are MNHEY and SVGAGI. V trimming: 2 bases; J trimming: 8 bases; junction bases outside the gene matches: 9. The CDR3, as DNA: TGTGCCAGCAGTTACATCCAGGGGGTGTATGATTCACCCCTCCACTTT. It translates to CASSYIQGVYDSPLHF.

This clonotype was seen ten or more times. The chain combines TRBV20-1 with TRBJ2-1, with D tentatively TRBD2 (6 bases). Trimming cost V 3 bases and J 4 bases, with 22 bases left between them. This CDR3 spans 17 amino acids. CDR1 DFQATT and CDR2 SNEGSKA come from the germline V gene (reference sequence). The CDR3 sequence: CSASDSGGVAEYNEQFF. The CDR3 nucleotides are TGCAGTGCTAGCGATTCTGGCGGAGTAGCGGAGTACAATGAGCAGTTCTTC.

The sample holds many counts of this clonotype. The chain couples TRBV5-8 to TRBJ2-7, with D perhaps TRBD1 (5 bases). The CDR3 contains 15 residues. Germline V gene sequence: CDR1 SGHTS, CDR2 YDEGEE. The V end lost 1 base, the J end lost 0 bases, and 11 bases lay between the germline ends. The CDR3 DNA reads as TGTGCCAGCAGCTTGCAAGGGGTTAGCTCCTACGAGCAGTACTTC. Translated: CASSLQGVSSYEQYF.

As concerns this clonotype: A read error may explain this, as a much larger clone is one base away. No conserved phenylalanine or tryptophan ends this CDR3, so it is likely a read error. The chain couples TRBV20-1 to TRBJ1-5; TRBD1 agrees at 8 bases. The CDR3 totals 14 residues. V gave up 3 bases and J gave up 5 bases; unmatched junction bases: 6. Germline V gene data show CDR1 as DFQATT and CDR2 as SNEGSKA (reference sequence). The CDR3 spells CSARQGASDQPQHS. DNA for the CDR3: TGCAGTGCTAGGCAGGGGGCGTCTGATCAGCCCCAGCATTCT.

The sample holds many counts of this clonotype. The V call is TRBV6-1, the J call TRBJ1-5, with D tentatively TRBD1 (5 bases). CDR3 length: 14 residues. From germline, CDR1 is MNHNS and CDR2 SASEGT. Trimming pared 8 bases from V and 6 bases from J, leaving 17 bases between. The CDR3 loop reads CASWVRGTSQPQHF. The CDR3 DNA reads as TGTGCCAGCTGGGTAAGGGGTACTTCTCAGCCCCAGCATTTT.

This chain connects TRBV7-9 to TRBJ2-2, with D unresolved. The V gene lost 5 bases and the J gene lost 1 base, with 20 bases spanning the gap. The CDR3 covers 18 residues. Germline V gene lookup returns CDR1 SEHNR and CDR2 FQNEAQ (reference sequence). CDR3 DNA sequence: TGTGCCAGCAGCGTGCCTCCGGGTCGCCAAGGGAACACCGGGGAGCTGTTTTTT. Protein: CASSVPPGRQGNTGELFF.

This clonotype was seen a few times. The chain has TRBV5-1 and TRBJ2-3; D uncertain. V was shortened by 6 bases and J by 2 bases, with 10 bases between the two germline ends. Looked up from germline, CDR1 is SGHRS and CDR2 is YFSETQ. The CDR3 covers 13 residues. The CDR3, as DNA: TGCGCCAGCACAGGACCAGACACAGATACGCAGTATTTT. This encodes CASTGPDTDTQYF.

The table lists this clonotype with many counts. V and J are TRBV6-1 and TRBJ2-7; D not resolved. CDR1 is MNHNS and CDR2 is SASEGT in the germline V gene. V was trimmed by 5 bases and J by 6 bases, leaving 11 bases between them. The CDR3 contains 12 residues. CDR3 nucleotides: TGTGCCAGCAGTCGTGCTCTAAGCGAGCAGTACTTC. As protein: CASSRALSEQYF.

This clonotype was seen ten or more times. This chain joins TRBV24-1 and TRBJ2-1; no clear D. The CDR3 sequence is 16 residues long. Between the trimmed V and J ends, which lost 4 bases and 0 bases, there was a span of 12 bases. Germline values: CDR1 KGHDR, CDR2 SFDVKD. This CDR3 is CATSDLTPSSYNEQFF. CDR3 in DNA: TGTGCCACCAGTGACTTAACTCCGAGCTCCTACAATGAGCAGTTCTTC.

This clonotype was recorded many times. The chain links TRBV6-1 to TRBJ2-7; 7 positions match TRBD1. The CDR3 consists of 16 residues. The germline V gene encodes CDR1 MNHNS and CDR2 SASEGT. V was clipped by 6 bases and J by 2 bases; unmatched bases: 13. In nucleotides, the CDR3 is TGTGCCAGCAGCCCTAGGGTAGGGGGCGCCGCCTACGAGCAGTACTTC. This translates into CASSPRVGGAAYEQYF.

This clonotype was counted only a few times. The chain has TRBV28 and TRBJ1-6; D not resolved. Germline-derived CDR1 and CDR2 are MDHEN and SYDVKM. Between the trimmed V and J ends, which lost 1 base and 2 bases, there was a span of 9 bases. The CDR3 totals 16 residues. The CDR3 sequence: CASSLYEGAYNSPLHF. CDR3 bases: TGTGCCAGCAGTTTATATGAAGGAGCCTATAATTCACCCCTCCACTTT.